This T cell receptor (beta chain) was identified during a study of blood T cell repertoires in COVID-19. Overall study context: T cells, B-cell-depleted T cells, or PBMCs supplied cDNA or gDNA.

The protocol was immunoSEQ multiplex PCR, while the TCRdb copy is restricted to in-frame clones and leaves out a portion. The sample holds 100,000 to 150,000 clones; approximately 90% are singletons and the top ten take roughly 1.2%. CDR1 and CDR2 (germline): KGHSH, LQKENI. This CDR3 is built from 13 residues. The V gene end was trimmed by 5 bases and the J gene end by 5 bases; junction bases not matched to a gene: 4. The TCR was taken from a woman aged 80 or over with acute or convalescent COVID-19. The chain recombines TRBV18 with TRBJ2-5; 8 bases line up with TRBD2. Sequenced: peripheral blood. CDR3 sequence: CASSRTSWETQYF. In nucleotides, the CDR3 is TGTGCCAGCTCAAGGACTAGCTGGGAGACCCAGTACTTC.